This record concerns one TCR beta chain sequence. Assay: immunoSEQ multiplex PCR; the TCRdb copy retains only in-frame clones and omits some. Among some 120,000 clones, about 87% were seen once, and the ten largest hold around 3.4%. This record comes from a study of blood T cell repertoires in COVID-19. Across the study: In each case, the material was cDNA or gDNA derived from T cells, B-cell-depleted T cells, or PBMCs.

The CDR3 is 14 residues long. Per the germline V gene, CDR1 is SEHNR and CDR2 is FQNEAQ (reference sequence). Germline trimming cut 4 bases from V and 6 bases from J; bases unmatched to any gene: 8. The specimen sequenced was peripheral blood. This clonotype was obtained from a woman aged 55-70 years with acute or convalescent COVID-19. The chain joins TRBV7-9 to TRBJ1-2; TRBD1 matches at 7 bases. The CDR3 region has the DNA TGTGCCAGCAGCTCCCAGACAGGGAGCAATGGCTACACCTTC. Translation: CASSSQTGSNGYTF.